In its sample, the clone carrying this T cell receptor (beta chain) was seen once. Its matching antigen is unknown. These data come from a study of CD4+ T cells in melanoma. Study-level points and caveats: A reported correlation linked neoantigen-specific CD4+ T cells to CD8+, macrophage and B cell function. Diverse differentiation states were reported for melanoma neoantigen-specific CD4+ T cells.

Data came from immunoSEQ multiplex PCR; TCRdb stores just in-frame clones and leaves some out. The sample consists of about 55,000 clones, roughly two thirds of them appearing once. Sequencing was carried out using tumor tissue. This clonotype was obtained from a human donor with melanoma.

The CDR3 nucleotides are TGTGCCAGCAGCTTAGGGGTGTCTCAGCCCCAGCATTTT. It specifies CASSLGVSQPQHF. The rearrangement uses TRBV7-2 and TRBJ1-5; D is unclear. Trimming removed 1 base from V and 6 bases from J, with 7 bases in between. This CDR3 is built from 13 residues. Germline values: CDR1 SGHTA, CDR2 FQGNSA.